One sample yielded the 30 T cell receptor beta chains listed below, sequenced in a study of shared clonotypes between healthy human individuals. Produced via immunoSEQ multiplex PCR; TCRdb's table is partial and in-frame only. The data show roughly 410,000 clones, around 96% seen once. The sequencing input was memory CD8+ T cells sorted from blood. Subset reported: CD45RO+ cells pooled with CCR7-negative TemRA cells. The receptors originated from a man aged 25 to 40 in good health.

The gene calls are TRBV5-1 and TRBJ2-3, with D maybe TRBD2 (5 bases). Germline V gene data show CDR1 as SGHRS and CDR2 as YFSETQ. The CDR3 loop spans 17 amino acids. V lost 0 bases and J 0 bases, leaving 14 bases between the germline ends. CDR3 DNA: TGCGCCAGCAGCTTGGGGGCGGGCCCTACTAGCACAGATACGCAGTATTTT. This translates into CASSLGAGPTSTDTQYF. The full variable domain, rest sourced from reference TRBV5-1 and TRBJ2-3, is KAGVTQTPRYLIKTRGQQVTLSCSPISGHRSVSWYQQTPGQGLQFLFEYFSETQRNKGNFPGRFSGRQFSNSRSEMNVSTLELGDSALYLCASSLGAGPTSTDTQYFGPGTRLTVL.

The J gene is TRBJ2-7, the V gene TRBV10-3; 13 bases map to TRBD2. The junction had 5 bases not matched to a gene; V was cut back by 0 bases and J by 3 bases. From germline, CDR1 is ENHRY and CDR2 SYGVKD. The CDR3 spans 17 residues. The CDR3 DNA follows: TGTGCCATCAGTGAGTCTTCGGGACTAGCGGGGATCTACGAGCAGTACTTC. It codes for CAISESSGLAGIYEQYF.

V and J are TRBV6-1 and TRBJ1-5, with D possibly TRBD1 on 5 matching bases. Per germline, CDR1 MNHNS and CDR2 SASEGT. The CDR3 runs to 12 residues. V was shortened by 6 bases and J by 2 bases, with 5 bases between the two germline ends. CDR3 amino acids: CASRQGNQPQHF. For the CDR3, the DNA is TGTGCCAGCAGACAGGGCAATCAGCCCCAGCATTTT.

V and J are TRBV23-1 and TRBJ1-4; TRBD1 is a possible D gene (6 bases). TRBV23-1 is sorted into the ORF group, with uncertain function. The ends were cut back, 0 bases at V and 6 bases at J, with 17 bases in the middle. The CDR3 is made up of 17 amino acids. The CDR3 here is CASSQSSPDSVYEKLFF. The DNA for the CDR3 is TGCGCCAGCAGTCAATCGTCGCCGGACAGTGTTTATGAAAAACTGTTTTTT.

The chain recombines TRBV10-1 with TRBJ2-2, with 12 bases identical to TRBD1. V lost 6 bases, J lost 3 bases, and 14 bases stayed unmatched. The CDR3 extends over 19 amino acids. In germline, CDR1 is WNHNN, CDR2 SYGVQD (reference sequence). The CDR3 reads CASSWGQGAGGSDTGELFF. The CDR3 coding sequence is TGCGCCAGCAGCTGGGGACAGGGGGCTGGGGGTAGCGACACCGGGGAGCTGTTTTTT.

This chain uses TRBV5-1 with TRBJ2-3, with 7 bases aligning to TRBD1. The CDR3 runs 16 residues. J was trimmed by 5 bases and V by 2 bases; bases with no gene match: 11. Germline V gene lookup returns CDR1 SGHRS and CDR2 YFSETQ. DNA of the CDR3: TGCGCCAGCAGCTTAACCAGGGGGAACTTGGTAGATACGCAGTATTTT. This encodes CASSLTRGNLVDTQYF.

The chain combines TRBV11-2 with TRBJ2-7, with 8 bases identical to TRBD1. Germline V gene sequence: CDR1 SGHAT, CDR2 FQNNGV. The CDR3 totals 15 residues. The trim removed 5 bases at V and 2 bases at J, leaving 8 bases unmatched. CDR3 protein: CASSMLPGQAYEQYF. CDR3 coding DNA: TGTGCCAGCAGCATGCTCCCGGGACAGGCCTACGAGCAGTACTTC.

The chain has TRBV9 and TRBJ2-3; no firm D call. Germline CDR1 reads SGDLS; CDR2 reads YYNGEE. There are 18 residues in the CDR3. V shed 3 bases and J shed 2 bases, with 22 bases lying between them. The CDR3 is CASSAHIRPRPNTDTQYF. Here the CDR3 DNA reads TGTGCCAGCAGCGCCCACATAAGACCTAGACCCAACACAGATACGCAGTATTTT.

This clone was found once. The genes are TRBV19 and TRBJ2-2, with a weak D call TRBD2 (6 bases). Germline assignment: CDR1 LNHDA and CDR2 SQIVND (reference sequence). The CDR3 covers 15 residues. The V and J ends lost 5 bases and 1 base respectively, with 11 bases between them. The CDR3 reads CASSWRRENTGELFF. The CDR3 nucleotides read TGTGCCAGTAGTTGGAGGCGGGAGAACACCGGGGAGCTGTTTTTT.

The CDR3 DNA follows: TGTGCCAGCAGTTTATCGACCGGGCATGGCTACACCTTC. Amino acids: CASSLSTGHGYTF. The rearrangement joins TRBV27 to TRBJ1-2; D uncertain. CDR3 size: 13 residues. The germline gives CDR1 MNHEY, CDR2 SMNVEV (reference sequence). The ends were cut back, 0 bases at V and 6 bases at J, with 8 bases in the middle.

This clone appeared once. The chain recombines TRBV28 with TRBJ1-3; D ambiguous. The length of the CDR3 is 14 residues. The germline gives CDR1 MDHEN, CDR2 SYDVKM. The V end was cut by 1 base, the J end by 1 base, with 5 bases between. CDR3 nucleotides: TGTGCCAGCAGTTTATACGATTCTGGAAACACCATATATTTT. This encodes CASSLYDSGNTIYF.

This chain joins TRBV20-1 and TRBJ2-7; tentatively, D is TRBD2 (5 bases). The CDR3 contains 11 residues. The germline V and J ends were trimmed by 4 bases and 4 bases, with 8 bases remaining between them. Germline values: CDR1 DFQATT, CDR2 SNEGSKA (reference sequence). Written as DNA, the CDR3 is TGCAGTGCTAAACCGGGGTACGAGCAGTACTTC. As protein: CSAKPGYEQYF.

The J gene is TRBJ2-1, the V gene TRBV6-1; the D gene is possibly TRBD1 (6 bases). CDR3 length equals 13 residues. Between the trimmed V and J ends, which lost 6 bases and 0 bases, there was a span of 6 bases. Germline CDR1 reads MNHNS; CDR2 reads SASEGT. The CDR3 nucleotides read TGTGCCAGCAGGGACAGCTCCTACAATGAGCAGTTCTTC. It yields the protein CASRDSSYNEQFF.

V and J are TRBV6-5 and TRBJ2-6, with D perhaps matching TRBD2 (5 bases). Per germline, CDR1 MNHEY and CDR2 SVGAGI. The germline V and J ends were trimmed by 2 bases and 0 bases, with 5 bases remaining between them. This CDR3 comprises 15 residues. The CDR3 is CASSYRDSGANVLTF. CDR3 DNA: TGTGCCAGCAGTTACCGGGACTCTGGGGCCAACGTCCTGACTTTC.

The V call is TRBV28, the J call TRBJ2-1, with 8 bases that match TRBD2. The junction had 14 bases not matched to a gene; V was cut back by 4 bases and J by 3 bases. Germline V gene data show CDR1 as MDHEN and CDR2 as SYDVKM. This CDR3 comprises 18 residues. The CDR3 loop reads CASSSGTSISPRYNEQFF. In DNA, the CDR3 is TGTGCCAGCAGTTCAGGGACTAGTATTTCACCTCGCTACAATGAGCAGTTCTTC.

The V and J genes are TRBV28 and TRBJ2-3; a possible D gene is TRBD1 (5 bases). Trimming took off 6 bases at V and 4 bases at J, with 14 bases between the two ends. This CDR3 spans 14 amino acids. Germline CDR1 MDHEN, CDR2 SYDVKM. For the CDR3, the DNA is TGTGCCAGCAGCTTGTCTCAGGGTTCAGATACGCAGTATTTT. Protein product: CASSLSQGSDTQYF.

Concerning this clone: The same CDR3 also results from other DNA sequences found in this sample. CDR3 sequence: CSAGGTGELFF. In DNA form, the CDR3 reads TGCAGTGCTGGGGGAACCGGGGAGCTGTTTTTT. The chain combines TRBV20-1 with TRBJ2-2; either TRBD1 or TRBD2 may supply D (5 bases each). V lost 5 bases, J lost 5 bases, and 6 bases lay in between. There are 11 residues in the CDR3. Germline-derived CDR1 and CDR2 are DFQATT and SNEGSKA (reference sequence).

This rearrangement joins TRBV7-8 to TRBJ2-4; D gene uncertain. The V and J ends lost 7 bases and 1 base respectively, with 11 bases between them. The length of the CDR3 is 14 residues. Germline V gene sequence: CDR1 SGHVS, CDR2 FQNEAQ. The CDR3 sequence is CASTATRAKNIQYF. As DNA, the CDR3 is TGTGCCAGCACTGCGACCAGGGCCAAAAACATTCAGTACTTC. Full variable domain (outside the CDR3, taken from reference TRBV7-8 and TRBJ2-4): GAGVSQSPRYKVAKRGQDVALRCDPISGHVSLFWYQQALGQGPEFLTYFQNEAQLDKSGLPSDRFFAERPEGSVSTLKIQRTQQEDSAVYLCASTATRAKNIQYFGAGTRLSVL.

J is TRBJ1-3 and V is TRBV7-9; D uncertain. The CDR3 length is 16 residues. With 0 bases removed from V and 0 bases from J, the gap between germline ends came to 9 bases. The germline V gene has CDR1 SEHNR and CDR2 FQNEAQ (reference sequence). CDR3 nucleotide sequence: TGTGCCAGCAGCTTAGCTAGGGATAGCTCTGGAAACACCATATATTTT. This encodes CASSLARDSSGNTIYF.

This sequence joins TRBV29-1 and TRBJ1-3; 7 bases agree with TRBD1. The CDR3 is 13 amino acids. V shed 1 base, J shed 8 bases, and the junction held 5 bases outside the gene matches. CDR1 and CDR2 (germline): SQVTM, ANQGSEA. The CDR3 nucleotides are TGCAGCGTTGAAGCGTCAGGGGGGGACACCATATATTTT. Its translation: CSVEASGGDTIYF. The whole variable domain, filled in from reference TRBV29-1 and TRBJ1-3, reads SAVISQKPSRDICQRGTSLTIQCQVDSQVTMMFWYRQQPGQSLTLIATANQGSEATYESGFVIDKFPISRPNLTFSTLTVSNMSPEDSSIYLCSVEASGGDTIYFGEGSWLTVV.

This rearrangement joins TRBV28 to TRBJ1-2; 10 bases map to TRBD1. This CDR3 comprises 16 residues. J was trimmed by 2 bases and V by 2 bases; bases with no gene match: 5. CDR1 is MDHEN, CDR2 SYDVKM, per germline. Written as DNA, the CDR3 is TGTGCCAGCAGTTTAACTCCGGGACAGGGGAACTATGGCTACACCTTC. It translates to CASSLTPGQGNYGYTF.

This chain joins TRBV5-1 and TRBJ1-1, with unresolved D. The CDR3 is 12 amino acids. The V and J ends lost 0 bases and 9 bases respectively, with 9 bases between them. Germline lookup yields CDR1 SGHRS and CDR2 YFSETQ. The CDR3 region is CASSLDRFKAFF. The CDR3 DNA reads TGCGCCAGCAGCTTGGACAGATTTAAAGCTTTCTTT.

The chain carries TRBV5-1 and TRBJ2-2; tentatively, D is TRBD1 (5 bases). The CDR3 is 16 amino acids. V was pared by 7 bases and J by 2 bases, with 18 bases between. Germline values: CDR1 SGHRS, CDR2 YFSETQ. In DNA, the CDR3 is TGCGCCAGCTCCACAGGCTCTAATATTAACACCGGGGAGCTGTTTTTT. Protein product: CASSTGSNINTGELFF.

The J gene is TRBJ2-3, the V gene TRBV4-2; D not resolved. The V end was cut by 4 bases, the J end by 6 bases, with 14 bases between. CDR1 and CDR2 (germline): LGHNA, YNFKEQ. This CDR3 has 14 residues. DNA for the CDR3: TGTGCCAGCAGCCTCATGGATCGCCCGGATACGCAGTATTTT. Amino acid sequence: CASSLMDRPDTQYF.

The chain uses TRBV7-9 and TRBJ2-3; 11 bases map to TRBD2. The CDR3 totals 17 residues. Trimming cost V 3 bases and J 0 bases; bases outside gene matches: 5. Germline V gene lookup returns CDR1 SEHNR and CDR2 FQNEAQ (reference sequence). The CDR3 region has the DNA TGTGCCAGCAGCTTCCTAGCGGGAGGTCCGAGCACAGATACGCAGTATTTT. Its protein product is CASSFLAGGPSTDTQYF.

The V gene is TRBV28, the J gene TRBJ2-7; 10 bases fit TRBD1. This CDR3 has 14 amino acids. Germline V CDR1 and CDR2: MDHEN, SYDVKM. After removal of 5 bases from V and 2 bases from J, the junction contained 3 bases not matched to a gene. CDR3 protein: CASSGTGDTYEQYF. The CDR3 region has the DNA TGTGCCAGCAGTGGGACAGGGGACACCTACGAGCAGTACTTC.

The rearrangement joins TRBV19 to TRBJ2-7; D remains unclear. Germline lookup yields CDR1 LNHDA and CDR2 SQIVND (reference sequence). The CDR3 totals 13 residues. The V and J ends lost 3 bases and 1 base respectively, with 7 bases between them. The CDR3: CASSIEQSYEQYF. The CDR3 nucleotides read TGTGCCAGTAGTATCGAACAGTCCTACGAGCAGTACTTC.

The chain couples TRBV6-5 to TRBJ1-4; D not resolved. The CDR3 totals 15 residues. Germline V lookup: CDR1 MNHEY, CDR2 SVGAGI. V dropped 4 bases and J dropped 0 bases, with 9 bases sitting between them. The CDR3 nucleotides read TGTGCCAGCAGTTTCCAAATGGCAACTAATGAAAAACTGTTTTTT. Its protein is CASSFQMATNEKLFF.

V is TRBV6-1 and J is TRBJ2-5; TRBD1 agrees at 9 bases. Trimming cost V 1 base and J 2 bases; bases outside gene matches: 11. Germline loops: CDR1 MNHNS, CDR2 SASEGT. The CDR3 totals 18 residues. The CDR3 here is CASSEGRWTGARQETQYF. In nucleotides, the CDR3 is TGTGCCAGCAGTGAAGGTCGTTGGACAGGGGCCAGGCAAGAGACCCAGTACTTC.

The chain is built from TRBV29-1 and TRBJ2-1; D gene uncertain. CDR1 is SQVTM and CDR2 is ANQGSEA in the germline V gene. The CDR3 runs to 17 residues. V dropped 5 bases and J dropped 0 bases, with 20 bases sitting between them. The CDR3 DNA sequence: TGCAGCGTTTTGGGGTCGACCAGAAGGGCCTCCTACAATGAGCAGTTCTTC. This encodes CSVLGSTRRASYNEQFF.